This T cell receptor beta chain comes out of a study of breast tumors, draining lymph nodes, adjacent tissues. Germline-derived CDR1 and CDR2 are SNHLY and FYNNEI. V was shortened by 6 bases and J by 0 bases, with 9 bases between the two germline ends. The CDR3 has 14 residues. TCRdb called the multiplex PCR reads again in MiXCR, with one record for every CDR3 protein. The sample lists 290,000 or so distinct CDR3 sequences, over 25% seen once, with about 1.2% in the top ten. This clonotype was seen repeatedly, ten times or more. Axillary draining lymph nodes of breast cancer patients supplied the node samples.

The source is a female donor with breast cancer. Some clones in this sample may be carry-over from other donors' samples. Sequencing was performed on axillary lymph node tissue. The chain couples TRBV2 to TRBJ1-5, with D unclear. The CDR3 bases are TGTGCCAGCAGAGGAAGTCGTAGCAATCAGCCCCAGCATTTT. Protein: CASRGSRSNQPQHF.